This T cell receptor (beta chain) was recovered during a study of T cells in Graves' hyperthyroidism and ophthalmopathy. This clonotype was observed at least ten times. Based on clinical symptoms, serum thyroxine and TRAb, thyroid ultrasound and orbital computed tomography, diagnoses were reached. Germline assignment: CDR1 LGHDT and CDR2 YNNKEL (reference sequence). This CDR3 region has 14 residues. The V gene end was trimmed by 5 bases and the J gene end by 0 bases; junction bases not matched to a gene: 4. Amplification yielded TCR beta CDR3 regions, with RNA transcripts as the source. Researchers ran a first-round RT-PCR on the TCR CDR3 using the HTBI primer set. Using its own MiXCR run on the multiplex PCR reads, TCRdb lists one record per CDR3 protein. In the table there are 600,000 or so distinct CDR3 sequences, around 14% of which are singletons.

The rearrangement uses TRBV3-1 and TRBJ2-7, with 7 bases fitting TRBD2. Sequencing was carried out using blood. This TCR derives from a woman between 18 and 29 years old with Graves' ophthalmopathy. This CDR3 reads CASSMAGDSYEQYF. CDR3 DNA: TGTGCCAGCAGCATGGCGGGAGACTCCTACGAGCAGTACTTC.